In this sample, the clone carrying this T cell receptor (beta chain) turned up a few times. Its antigen is still unknown. From the reads, TCRdb called clonotypes with MiXCR, one entry per CDR3 protein. The sample carries some 500,000 distinct CDR3 sequences, just under 40% recorded once. The data belong to a study of T cell repertoires in cytomegalovirus infection. At the level of the study: Indicated by public TCR beta signatures were CMV infection and matching HLA type.

The CDR3 is made up of 13 amino acids. Germline-derived CDR1 and CDR2 are MNHNY and SVGAGI (reference sequence). V was pared by 7 bases and J by 6 bases, with 13 bases between. The V gene is TRBV6-6, the J gene TRBJ2-1; D gene uncertain. The source is a human donor in good health (CMV status not recorded). Some clones in this sample may be carry-over from other donors' samples. This material consisted of cultured PBMCs, taken from culture after CMV antigen stimulation. This CDR3 is CASTLLHGNEQFF. In DNA, the CDR3 is TGTGCCAGCACCTTACTACACGGCAATGAGCAGTTCTTC.